This T cell receptor beta chain was profiled in a study of OX40 agonist ivuxolimab in advanced cancers. On the study more broadly: An agonistic human IgG2 monoclonal antibody against OX40 (CD134) was given. Males comprised about 84% of the group, whose mean age was about 60 years (range roughly 20 to 85). Study-level results: In a subset of nonresponders, normalized T-cell clonal expansion was also low.

To note about this clone: Antigen: not known.

The CDR3 length is 15 residues. Clones were read by immunoSEQ multiplex PCR, and TCRdb kept only the in-frame ones, dropping some. This table has 70,000 or so clones, approximately 86% appearing once. The chain joins TRBV21-1 to TRBJ2-7; the D segment call TRBD1 is taken from the table without a DNA check. TRBV21-1 is a pseudogene. The sequence was obtained from an adult with an advanced solid tumor such as melanoma, head and neck, liver or kidney cancer. Material: CD4+ or CD8+ T cells sorted from blood, obtained in a trial of the OX40 agonist ivuxolimab. The CDR3 is CASSSLRDTPYEQYF. Here the CDR3 DNA reads TGTGCCAGCAGCAGTCTCCGGGACACACCTTACGAGCAGTACTTC.